This T cell receptor beta chain is from a study of T cells in Graves' hyperthyroidism and ophthalmopathy. Disease lasting under 3 months, a NOSPECS grade of at least 4, and a Clinical Activity Score of at least 3 were features of the ophthalmopathy patients. Thyroid ultrasound and orbital computed tomography, with clinical symptoms and serum thyroxine and TRAb, informed diagnoses. The PBMCs had their origin in 8.5 to 10 ml of fresh peripheral blood. This clonotype occurred many times. Its target is unknown. Study-level points and caveats: Most thyroid-expanded clonotypes above 0.001 were also found in blood.

CDR1 SGHAT and CDR2 FQDESV come from the germline V gene (reference sequence). The V and J ends lost 4 bases and 3 bases respectively, with 22 bases between them. The CDR3 spans 17 residues. RNA transcripts served as the template for amplifying TCR beta CDR3 regions. The study used the HTBI primer set for a first-round RT-PCR of the TCR CDR3. From the multiplex PCR reads, TCRdb called clonotypes with MiXCR, one entry per CDR3 protein. The data contain about 300,000 distinct CDR3 sequences, about 19% of them seen just once; the ten biggest clones take up about 35%. The chain joins TRBV11-1 to TRBJ2-7, with D possibly being TRBD2 (6 bases). Material for sequencing was blood. The receptor's source is a man aged 50-59 years with Graves' ophthalmopathy. CDR3 amino acids: CASSSVPRGSPYYEQYF. CDR3 bases: TGTGCCAGCAGCTCAGTCCCGCGGGGCAGTCCCTACTACGAGCAGTACTTC.